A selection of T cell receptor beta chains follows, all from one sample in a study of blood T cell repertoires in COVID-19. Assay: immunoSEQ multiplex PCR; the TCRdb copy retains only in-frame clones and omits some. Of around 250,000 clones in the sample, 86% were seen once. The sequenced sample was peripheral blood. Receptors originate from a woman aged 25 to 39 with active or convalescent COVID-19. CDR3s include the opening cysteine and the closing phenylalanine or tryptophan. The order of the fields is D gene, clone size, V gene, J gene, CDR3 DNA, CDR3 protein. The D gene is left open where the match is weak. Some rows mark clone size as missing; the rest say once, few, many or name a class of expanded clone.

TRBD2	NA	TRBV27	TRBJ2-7	TGTGCCAGCAGTTTTCGCGAGCGGGGAAGCTCCTACGAGCAGTACTTC	CASSFRERGSSYEQYF
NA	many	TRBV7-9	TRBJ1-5	TGTGCCAGCAGCTCCCAAGAGGATCAGCCCCAGCATTTT	CASSSQEDQPQHF
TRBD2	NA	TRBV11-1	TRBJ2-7	TGTGCCAGCAGCTTGGCTAGCGGGGGGACCGCCTACGAGCAGTACTTC	CASSLASGGTAYEQYF
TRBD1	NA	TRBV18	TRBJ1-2	TGTGCCAGCTCACCACGGGACAGGGATGGCTACACCTTC	CASSPRDRDGYTF
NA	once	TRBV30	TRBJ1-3	TGTGCCTGGAGTGTACGCGGATTCTCTGGAAACACCATATATTTT	CAWSVRGFSGNTIYF
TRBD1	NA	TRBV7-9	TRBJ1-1	TGTGCCAGCAGCCCTACGGGACAGCCAAACACTGAAGCTTTCTTT	CASSPTGQPNTEAFF
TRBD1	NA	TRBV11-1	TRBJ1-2	TGTGCCAGCAGCTCAAGGACAGGATATGGCTACACCTTC	CASSSRTGYGYTF
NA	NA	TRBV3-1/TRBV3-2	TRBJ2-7	TGTGCCAGCAGCCACGGGAATAGCGCACCCTACGAGCAGTACTTC	CASSHGNSAPYEQYF
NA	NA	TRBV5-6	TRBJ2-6	TGTGCCAGCAGCTTGGGGGGCCCGACCTCCTCTGGGGCCAACGTCCTGACTTTC	CASSLGGPTSSGANVLTF
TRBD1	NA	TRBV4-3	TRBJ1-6	TGCGCCCGCCGCCATGGGGGGGACAGGGGAAGGGGACCCCTCCACTTT	CARRHGGDRGRGPLHF
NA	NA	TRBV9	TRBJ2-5	TGTGCCAGCAGCCTCGTCGGACTACCCCAAGAGACCCAGTACTTC	CASSLVGLPQETQYF
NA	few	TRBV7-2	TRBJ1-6	TGTGCCAGCAGCTTAGACCCGCAGGGGACCTCCTCACCCCTCCACTTT	CASSLDPQGTSSPLHF
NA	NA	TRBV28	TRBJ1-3	TGTGCCAGCAGTTTTACACAGTTCTCTGGAAACACCATATATTTT	CASSFTQFSGNTIYF
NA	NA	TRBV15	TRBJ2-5	TGTGCCACCAGCAGGGGGCCCGAGACCCAGTACTTC	CATSRGPETQYF
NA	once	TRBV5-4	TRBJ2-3	TGTGCCAGCAGCCGCGAGGGTGGCGATACGCAGTATTTT	CASSREGGDTQYF
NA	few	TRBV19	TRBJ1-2	TGTGCCAGTAAGGCCAGAAACTACCCCCCTAACTATGGCTACACCTTC	CASKARNYPPNYGYTF
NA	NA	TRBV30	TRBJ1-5	TGTGCCTGGAGTCCGGGACAAGGAAGTCAGCCCCAGCATTTT	CAWSPGQGSQPQHF
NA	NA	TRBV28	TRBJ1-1	TGTGCCAGCAGTCCTCCAGGGGCGGGGAACACTGAAGCTTTCTTT	CASSPPGAGNTEAFF
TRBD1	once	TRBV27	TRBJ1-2	TGTGCCAGCAGTTTGATGGCAGGGGGAGCCTATGGCTACACCTTC	CASSLMAGGAYGYTF
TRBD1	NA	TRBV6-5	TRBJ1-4	TGTGCCAGCAGTTACTGGACGACAGGGGTTAAAGAAAAACTGTTTTTT	CASSYWTTGVKEKLFF
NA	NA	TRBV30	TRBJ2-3	TGTGCCTGGAGTGTACGGGGTGGCACAGATACGCAGTATTTT	CAWSVRGGTDTQYF
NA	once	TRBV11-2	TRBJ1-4	TGTGCCAGCAGCTTACACACACCGGGACACTTAAATGAAAAACTGTTTTTT	CASSLHTPGHLNEKLFF
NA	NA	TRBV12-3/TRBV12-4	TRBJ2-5	TGTGCCAGCAGTTTGAGACTTGGGGAGACCCAGTACTTC	CASSLRLGETQYF
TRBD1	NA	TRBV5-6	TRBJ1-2	TGTGCCAGCAGCTTGAACAGGGGACTCTATGGCTACACCTTC	CASSLNRGLYGYTF
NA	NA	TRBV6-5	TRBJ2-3	TGTGCCACCGAAGATGGGACTTCTAGCACAGATACGCAGTATTTT	CATEDGTSSTDTQYF
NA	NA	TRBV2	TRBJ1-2	TGTGCCAGCAGGACAGCCGCTGGCTACACCTTC	CASRTAAGYTF
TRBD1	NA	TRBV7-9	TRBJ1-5	TGTGCCAGCAGCTCGGGACAGGGGGACGATCAGCCCCAGCATTTT	CASSSGQGDDQPQHF
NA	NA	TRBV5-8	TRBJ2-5	TGTGCCAGCAGCCCTCTGAGAGGGACTGGGGCCCAGTACTTC	CASSPLRGTGAQYF
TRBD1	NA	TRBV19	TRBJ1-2	TGTGCCAGTAGGAGGGACAGCAACTATGGCTACACCTTC	CASRRDSNYGYTF
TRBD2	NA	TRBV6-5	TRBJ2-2	TGTGCCAGCAGCCGGGACTACCTCACCGGGGAGCTGTTTTTT	CASSRDYLTGELFF
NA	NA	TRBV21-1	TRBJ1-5	TGTGCCACCCGACAGGGCTACAATCAGCCCCAGCATTTT	CATRQGYNQPQHF
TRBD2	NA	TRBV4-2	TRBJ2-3	TGTGCCAGCAGCCAAGATCTCAGCGGGGGGAAGATAGATACGCAGTATTTT	CASSQDLSGGKIDTQYF
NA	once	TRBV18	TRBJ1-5	TGTGCCAGCTCCAACAGGGCCGATCAGCCCCAGCATTTT	CASSNRADQPQHF
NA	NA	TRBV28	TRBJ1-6	TGTGCCAGCAGAGCGGGCACTTATTCACCCCTCCACTTT	CASRAGTYSPLHF
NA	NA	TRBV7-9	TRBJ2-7	TGTGCCAGCAGCTTAGCTGGGGGGGCACAACCCTACGAGCAGTACTTC	CASSLAGGAQPYEQYF
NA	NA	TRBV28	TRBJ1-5	TGTGCCAGCAGTTTGACAGTGGGCAATCAGCCCCAGCATTTT	CASSLTVGNQPQHF
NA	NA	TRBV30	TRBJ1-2	TGTGCCTGGAGTGAGCTCCGGGGGGGCGGCTACACCTTC	CAWSELRGGGYTF
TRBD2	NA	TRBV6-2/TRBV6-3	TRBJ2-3	TGTGCCAGCAGTTACCGAGTGGGGGGGGGCACAGATACGCAGTATTTT	CASSYRVGGGTDTQYF
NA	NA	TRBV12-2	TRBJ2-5	TGTGCAAGTCGCTCTCAGAAATTTGGACAGGGTGTTAAATGCTTAGAGACCCAGTACTTC	CASRSQKFGQGVKCLETQYF
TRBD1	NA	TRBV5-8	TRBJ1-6	TGTGCCAGCAGTTATGGGACAGGTATAGAGAATTCACCCCTCCACTTT	CASSYGTGIENSPLHF
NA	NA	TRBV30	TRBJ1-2	TGTGCCTGGAGTGAAAGAGCTAACTATGGCTACACCTTC	CAWSERANYGYTF
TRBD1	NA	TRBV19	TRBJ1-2	TGTGCCAGTAGAGCGGACAGGGAGAAGGACTATGGCTACACCTTC	CASRADREKDYGYTF
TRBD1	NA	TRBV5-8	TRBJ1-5	TGTGCCAGCAGCTTGGGGACAGGGGGCGGCAATCAGCCCCAGCATTTT	CASSLGTGGGNQPQHF
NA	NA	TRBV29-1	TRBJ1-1	TGCAGCGTTGGGGGGCTCGTCAACATGAACACTGAAGCTTTCTTT	CSVGGLVNMNTEAFF
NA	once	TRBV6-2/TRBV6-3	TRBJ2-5	TGTGCCAGCAGTCCCTCCTTCGTAGGTACGGGAGAGACCCAGTACTTC	CASSPSFVGTGETQYF
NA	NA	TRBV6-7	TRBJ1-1	TGTGCCACCTTAACACAGGGGAACACTGAAGCTTTCTTT	CATLTQGNTEAFF
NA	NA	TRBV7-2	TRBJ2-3	TGTGCCAGCAGCTTAGAAAGGATGCGGGCGGGGCCCACAGATACGCAGTATTTT	CASSLERMRAGPTDTQYF